Included here is one TCR beta chain sequence, with context. No antigen is known for it. Data came from immunoSEQ multiplex PCR; TCRdb stores just in-frame clones and leaves some out. The data show some 19,000 clones, about 80% seen once. This CDR3 comprises 18 residues. After removal of 4 bases from V and 2 bases from J, the junction contained 13 bases not matched to a gene. From germline, CDR1 is SGHVS and CDR2 FNYEAQ. The source of the sample is a study of T cell clonotyping in hematopoietic cell transplantation. The study's findings and limits: Broader posttransplant TCR repertoire diversity was predicted by graft donor and pretransplant recipient Inverse Simpson Index values.

Documented time point: recipient sample about 28 days before transplant, after cytoreduction. The receptor was derived from a man aged 55 to 70 with acute myeloid leukemia. Some clones in this sample may be carry-over from other donors' samples. The chain employs TRBV7-6 and TRBJ2-3, with 9 bases identical to TRBD2. The input for sequencing was peripheral blood mononuclear cells, taken before stem cell transplant. The CDR3: CASSSKKTSGSTTDTQYF. The CDR3 nucleotides read TGTGCCAGCAGCTCAAAAAAGACTAGCGGAAGCACCACAGATACGCAGTATTTT.